This T cell receptor (beta chain) was retrieved from a study of blood T cells in healthy people across ages. Study observations and caveats: Higher diversity and more naive CD4+ cells were features of long-lived donors, compared to aged donors.

Per-sample PBMC isolation yielded at least 6 million cells. It was with a sample-barcoded 5' primer and a J-beta primer mix that a second PCR of roughly 7 to 12 cycles was run. The authors tagged each cDNA molecule using a template-switch adaptor with 12 random nucleotides. TCRdb itself ran the 5' RACE reads through MiXCR, one entry per CDR3 protein. The repertoire includes about 1.6 million distinct CDR3 sequences, 30% to 35% of them detected once, and approximately 10% sits in the top ten. For this clonotype: Its matching antigen is unknown.

Sequencing input: blood. This clonotype was sampled from a woman aged 30 to 39 in good health.

DNA for the CDR3: TGTGCCAGCAGCTATGGGACAGGTTCCCTTTACGAGCAGTACTTC. It specifies CASSYGTGSLYEQYF. The chain couples TRBV6-5 to TRBJ2-7; 8 bases match TRBD1. Germline V CDR1 and CDR2: MNHEY, SVGAGI. The length of the CDR3 is 15 residues. The trim removed 6 bases at V and 4 bases at J, leaving 11 bases unmatched.